The table lists the clone carrying this TCR beta chain with a count of one. The sample is drawn from a study of T cell repertoires in cytomegalovirus infection. TCRdb reprocessed the reads via MiXCR and lists one record per CDR3 protein. The table lists around 180,000 distinct CDR3 sequences, under 30% of them singletons. The CDR3 totals 19 residues. V was clipped by 3 bases and J by 3 bases, with 27 bases between them. Germline values: CDR1 MNHGY, CDR2 SVAAGI. The sample was PBMCs. This chain uses TRBV6-9 with TRBJ2-7; weak D call: TRBD2 (6 bases). The sequence derives from a human donor in good health (CMV status not recorded). Some clones in this sample may be carry-over from other donors' samples. In DNA, the CDR3 is TGTGCCAGCAGTTACCCCGGTGTCGGGACTCATACTCCCCTCTACGAGCAGTACTTC. Translated, it gives CASSYPGVGTHTPLYEQYF.